The rows below give T cell receptor beta chains drawn from one sample of a study of cytomegalovirus exposure and HLA in healthy donors. Repertoires were generated with immunoSEQ multiplex PCR, while TCRdb's copy carries only in-frame clones and drops some. The profile covers 90,000 or so clones, with 55% to 85% appearing a single time and roughly a sixth taken by the ten largest. Input material: PBMCs. Receptor source: a woman between 18 and 29 years old in good health and CMV-seropositive. Both conserved end residues are part of each CDR3. Each record gives: J gene, D gene, V gene, CDR3 length, clone size, CDR3 protein, CDR3 DNA. A D gene is named only where the DNA matches it firmly. Clone size is shown for a subset of rows, as once, few, many or a class of expanded clone.

j_call: TRBJ2-3
d_call: NA
v_call: TRBV5-1
cdr3_length: 14
clone_size: NA
cdr3_aa: CASSLARRGDTQYF
cdr3_nt: TGCGCCAGCAGCTTGGCTCGCCGCGGGGATACGCAGTATTTT

j_call: TRBJ1-2
d_call: NA
v_call: TRBV6-5
cdr3_length: 15
clone_size: NA
cdr3_aa: CASSQTALLHYGYTF
cdr3_nt: TGTGCCAGCAGTCAGACAGCACTCCTTCACTATGGCTACACCTTC

j_call: TRBJ1-1
d_call: NA
v_call: TRBV5-1
cdr3_length: 12
clone_size: NA
cdr3_aa: CASRTGGTEAFF
cdr3_nt: TGCGCCAGCAGGACAGGTGGAACTGAAGCTTTCTTT

j_call: TRBJ1-1
d_call: NA
v_call: TRBV4-2
cdr3_length: 14
clone_size: once
cdr3_aa: CASSPDRVNTEAFF
cdr3_nt: TGTGCCAGCAGCCCGGACAGAGTGAACACTGAAGCTTTCTTT

j_call: TRBJ1-5
d_call: NA
v_call: TRBV5-1
cdr3_length: 15
clone_size: once
cdr3_aa: CASSPTGGGNQPQHF
cdr3_nt: TGCGCCAGCAGCCCGACAGGAGGCGGCAATCAGCCCCAGCATTTT

j_call: TRBJ2-7
d_call: NA
v_call: TRBV4-1
cdr3_length: 18
clone_size: NA
cdr3_aa: CASSPPSRGRGIPYEQYF
cdr3_nt: TGCGCCAGCAGCCCCCCATCCAGGGGCAGGGGTATTCCCTACGAGCAGTACTTC

j_call: TRBJ2-2
d_call: TRBD1
v_call: TRBV11-1
cdr3_length: 15
clone_size: once
cdr3_aa: CASRRGQGGTGELFF
cdr3_nt: TGTGCCAGCAGACGGGGACAGGGAGGTACCGGGGAGCTGTTTTTT

j_call: TRBJ2-7
d_call: TRBD1
v_call: TRBV6-5
cdr3_length: 15
clone_size: once
cdr3_aa: CASRTRQTGFDEQYF
cdr3_nt: TGTGCCAGCAGGACCCGACAGACAGGGTTCGACGAGCAGTACTTC

j_call: TRBJ2-2
d_call: TRBD2
v_call: TRBV18
cdr3_length: 14
clone_size: NA
cdr3_aa: CASSPGRDTGELFF
cdr3_nt: TGTGCCAGCTCACCGGGGAGGGACACCGGGGAGCTGTTTTTT

j_call: TRBJ2-5
d_call: TRBD1
v_call: TRBV7-9
cdr3_length: 15
clone_size: NA
cdr3_aa: CASSVDRGRTETQYF
cdr3_nt: TGTGCCAGCAGCGTTGACAGGGGGCGTACAGAGACCCAGTACTTC

j_call: TRBJ2-1
d_call: TRBD1
v_call: TRBV7-2
cdr3_length: 16
clone_size: NA
cdr3_aa: CASSLATGGSYNEQFF
cdr3_nt: TGTGCCAGCAGCTTAGCAACAGGGGGCTCCTACAATGAGCAGTTCTTC

j_call: TRBJ2-1
d_call: TRBD2
v_call: TRBV27
cdr3_length: 19
clone_size: NA
cdr3_aa: CASSLRGLGSGGAGNEQFF
cdr3_nt: TGTGCCAGCAGTTTAAGGGGGTTGGGGAGCGGGGGGGCCGGCAATGAGCAGTTCTTC

j_call: TRBJ2-5
d_call: NA
v_call: TRBV9
cdr3_length: 12
clone_size: NA
cdr3_aa: CASSVAGETQYF
cdr3_nt: TGTGCCAGCAGCGTAGCGGGGGAGACCCAGTACTTC

j_call: TRBJ1-5
d_call: NA
v_call: TRBV2
cdr3_length: 15
clone_size: NA
cdr3_aa: CASSEAPQSGQPQHF
cdr3_nt: TGTGCCAGCAGTGAAGCGCCGCAGTCCGGGCAGCCCCAGCATTTT

j_call: TRBJ2-2
d_call: NA
v_call: TRBV7-6
cdr3_length: 15
clone_size: once
cdr3_aa: CASSPLPLAGGELFF
cdr3_nt: TGTGCCAGCAGCCCGCTACCCCTAGCTGGCGGGGAGCTGTTTTTT

j_call: TRBJ1-6
d_call: NA
v_call: TRBV6-5
cdr3_length: 14
clone_size: NA
cdr3_aa: CASSPREGGRPLHF
cdr3_nt: TGTGCCAGCAGTCCCCGGGAGGGGGGGCGGCCCCTCCACTTT

j_call: TRBJ2-4
d_call: NA
v_call: TRBV7-9
cdr3_length: 16
clone_size: few
cdr3_aa: CASSLALGVAKNIQYF
cdr3_nt: TGTGCCAGCAGCTTAGCGCTAGGAGTTGCCAAAAACATTCAGTACTTC

j_call: TRBJ1-5
d_call: TRBD1
v_call: TRBV15
cdr3_length: 14
clone_size: NA
cdr3_aa: CATTSDRGGQPQHF
cdr3_nt: TGTGCCACTACCTCGGACAGGGGAGGTCAGCCCCAGCATTTT

j_call: TRBJ2-5
d_call: TRBD2
v_call: TRBV5-4
cdr3_length: 15
clone_size: once
cdr3_aa: CASSHGLAGQETQYF
cdr3_nt: TGTGCCAGCAGCCATGGACTAGCGGGCCAAGAGACCCAGTACTTC

j_call: TRBJ2-7
d_call: NA
v_call: TRBV2
cdr3_length: 14
clone_size: NA
cdr3_aa: CASMEDLSSYEQYF
cdr3_nt: TGTGCCAGCATGGAGGACCTGAGCTCCTACGAGCAGTACTTC

j_call: TRBJ2-1
d_call: TRBD2
v_call: TRBV7-3
cdr3_length: 13
clone_size: NA
cdr3_aa: CASSLNSGAAQFF
cdr3_nt: TGTGCCAGCAGCTTAAACAGCGGGGCGGCGCAGTTCTTC

j_call: TRBJ2-4
d_call: TRBD2
v_call: TRBV7-3
cdr3_length: 19
clone_size: once
cdr3_aa: CASSLTGGTSGEVLNIQYF
cdr3_nt: TGTGCCAGCAGCTTAACGGGGGGGACTAGCGGGGAAGTTCTAAACATTCAGTACTTC

j_call: TRBJ1-5
d_call: NA
v_call: TRBV4-3
cdr3_length: 15
clone_size: NA
cdr3_aa: CASSQGTVSNQPQHF
cdr3_nt: TGCGCCAGCAGCCAAGGGACAGTTAGCAATCAGCCCCAGCATTTT